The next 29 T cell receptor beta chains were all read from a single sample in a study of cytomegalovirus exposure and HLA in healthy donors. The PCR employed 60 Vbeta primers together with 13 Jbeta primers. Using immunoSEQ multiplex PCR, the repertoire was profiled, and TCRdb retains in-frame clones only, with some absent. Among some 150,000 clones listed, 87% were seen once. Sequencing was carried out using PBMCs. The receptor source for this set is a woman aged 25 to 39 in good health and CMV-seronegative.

CDR3 amino acids: CASSQRGQGAGEQFF. The CDR3 nucleotides are TGTGCCAGCAGCCAAAGGGGACAGGGGGCAGGAGAGCAGTTCTTC. This chain joins TRBV4-2 and TRBJ2-1; 12 nucleotides align to TRBD1. This CDR3 is built from 15 residues. Germline V lookup: CDR1 LGHNA, CDR2 YNFKEQ. With V trimmed by 2 bases and J by 10 bases, 6 bases remained unmatched.

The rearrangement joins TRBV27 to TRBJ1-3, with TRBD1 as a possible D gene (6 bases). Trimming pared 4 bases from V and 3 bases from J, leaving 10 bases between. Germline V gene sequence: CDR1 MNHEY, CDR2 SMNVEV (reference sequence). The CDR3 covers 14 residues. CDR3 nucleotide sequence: TGTGCCAGCAGTTCGACAGGTTTTGGAAACACCATATATTTT. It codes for CASSSTGFGNTIYF.

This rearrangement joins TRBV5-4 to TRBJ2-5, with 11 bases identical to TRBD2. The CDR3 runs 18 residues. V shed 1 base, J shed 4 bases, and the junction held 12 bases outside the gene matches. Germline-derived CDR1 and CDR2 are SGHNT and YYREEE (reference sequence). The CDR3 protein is CASSLPPGASGRRETQYF. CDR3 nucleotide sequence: TGTGCCAGCAGCTTGCCCCCAGGGGCTAGCGGGAGGAGAGAGACCCAGTACTTC. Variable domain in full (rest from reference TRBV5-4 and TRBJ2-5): ETGVTQSPTHLIKTRGQQVTLRCSSQSGHNTVSWYQQALGQGPQFIFQYYREEENGRGNFPPRFSGLQFPNYSSELNVNALELDDSALYLCASSLPPGASGRRETQYFGPGTRLLVL.

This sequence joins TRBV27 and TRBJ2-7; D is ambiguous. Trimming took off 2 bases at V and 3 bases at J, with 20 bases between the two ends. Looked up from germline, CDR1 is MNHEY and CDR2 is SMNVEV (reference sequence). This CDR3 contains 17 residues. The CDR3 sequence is CASSLQPRSGQLYEQYF. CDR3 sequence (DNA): TGTGCCAGCAGTTTACAGCCGCGATCAGGCCAGCTCTACGAGCAGTACTTC.

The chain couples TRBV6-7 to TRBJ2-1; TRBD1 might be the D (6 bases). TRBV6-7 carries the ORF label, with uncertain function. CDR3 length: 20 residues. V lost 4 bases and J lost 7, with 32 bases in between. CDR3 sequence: CASSCPVDSRAGDGLNEQFF. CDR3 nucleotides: TGTGCCAGCAGTTGTCCAGTGGATAGCCGCGCAGGGGACGGTTTGAATGAGCAGTTCTTC.

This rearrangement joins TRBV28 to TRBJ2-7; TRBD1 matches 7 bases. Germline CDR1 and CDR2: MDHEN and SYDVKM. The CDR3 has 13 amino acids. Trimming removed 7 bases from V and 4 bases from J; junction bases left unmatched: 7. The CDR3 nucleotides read TGTGCCAGCACCACAGGGGACGTTTACGAGCAGTACTTC. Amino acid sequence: CASTTGDVYEQYF.

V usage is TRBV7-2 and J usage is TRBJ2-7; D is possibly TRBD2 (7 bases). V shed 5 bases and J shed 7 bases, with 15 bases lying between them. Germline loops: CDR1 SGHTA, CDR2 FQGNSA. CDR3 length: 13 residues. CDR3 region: CASSRGGGWEQYF. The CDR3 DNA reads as TGTGCCAGCAGCCGAGGGGGGGGCTGGGAGCAGTACTTC.

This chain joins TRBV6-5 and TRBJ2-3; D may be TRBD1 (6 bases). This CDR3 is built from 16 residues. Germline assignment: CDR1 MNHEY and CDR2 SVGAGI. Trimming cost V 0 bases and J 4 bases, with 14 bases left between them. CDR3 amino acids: CASSYSQGRGADTQYF. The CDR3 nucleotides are TGTGCCAGCAGTTACTCCCAGGGGAGAGGCGCAGATACGCAGTATTTT.

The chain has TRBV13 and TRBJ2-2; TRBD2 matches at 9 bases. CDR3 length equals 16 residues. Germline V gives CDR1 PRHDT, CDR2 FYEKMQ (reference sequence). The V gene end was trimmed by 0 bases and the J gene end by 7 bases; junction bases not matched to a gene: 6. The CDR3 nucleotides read TGTGCCAGCAGCTTAGGCCTTGGGACTAGCATCGGGGAGCTGTTTTTT. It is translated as CASSLGLGTSIGELFF.

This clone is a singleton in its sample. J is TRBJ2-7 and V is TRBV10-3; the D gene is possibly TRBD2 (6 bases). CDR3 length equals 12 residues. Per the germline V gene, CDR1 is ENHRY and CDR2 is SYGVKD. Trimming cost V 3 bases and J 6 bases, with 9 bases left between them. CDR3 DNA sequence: TGTGCCATCAGTGACCTGGGGGGCGAGCAGTACTTC. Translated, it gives CAISDLGGEQYF.

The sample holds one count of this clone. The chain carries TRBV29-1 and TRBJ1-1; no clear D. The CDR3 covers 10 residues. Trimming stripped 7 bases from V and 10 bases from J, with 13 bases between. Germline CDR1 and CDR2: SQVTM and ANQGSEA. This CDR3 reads CSAPGSGAFF. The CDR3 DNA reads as TGCAGCGCCCCAGGCAGCGGAGCTTTCTTT. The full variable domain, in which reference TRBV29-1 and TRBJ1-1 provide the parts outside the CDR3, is SAVISQKPSRDICQRGTSLTIQCQVDSQVTMMFWYRQQPGQSLTLIATANQGSEATYESGFVIDKFPISRPNLTFSTLTVSNMSPEDSSIYLCSAPGSGAFFGQGTRLTVV.

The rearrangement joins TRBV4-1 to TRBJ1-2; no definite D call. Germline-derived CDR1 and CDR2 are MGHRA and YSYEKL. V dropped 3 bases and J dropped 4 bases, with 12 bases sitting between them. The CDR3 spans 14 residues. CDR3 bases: TGCGCCAGCAGCCACGGGAGGACCGTCTATGGCTACACCTTC. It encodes CASSHGRTVYGYTF.

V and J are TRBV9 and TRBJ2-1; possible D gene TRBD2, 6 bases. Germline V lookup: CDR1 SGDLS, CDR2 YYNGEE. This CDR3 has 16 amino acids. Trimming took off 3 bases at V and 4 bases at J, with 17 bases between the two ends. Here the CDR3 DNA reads TGTGCCAGCAGCGGACGGGACTTCCCCTCTTACAATGAGCAGTTCTTC. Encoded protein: CASSGRDFPSYNEQFF. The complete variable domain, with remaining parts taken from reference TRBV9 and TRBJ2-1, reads DSGVTQTPKHLITATGQRVTLRCSPRSGDLSVYWYQQSLDQGLQFLIQYYNGEERAKGNILERFSAQQFPDLHSELNLSSLELGDSALYFCASSGRDFPSYNEQFFGPGTRLTVL.

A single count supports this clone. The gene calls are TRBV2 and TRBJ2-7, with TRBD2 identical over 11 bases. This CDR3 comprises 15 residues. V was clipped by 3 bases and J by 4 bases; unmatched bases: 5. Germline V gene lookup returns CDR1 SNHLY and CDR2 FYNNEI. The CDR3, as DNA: TGTGCCAGCAGTGACCGACTAGCGGGAAGTTACGAGCAGTACTTC. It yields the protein CASSDRLAGSYEQYF.

CDR3 nucleotides: TGTGCCAGCAGGGCTGTTTACACTGAAGCTTTCTTT. Its protein product is CASRAVYTEAFF. J is TRBJ1-1 and V is TRBV11-2; D gene uncertain. Germline V gives CDR1 SGHAT, CDR2 FQNNGV. The CDR3 runs to 12 residues. Trimming stripped 6 bases from V and 3 bases from J, with 8 bases between.

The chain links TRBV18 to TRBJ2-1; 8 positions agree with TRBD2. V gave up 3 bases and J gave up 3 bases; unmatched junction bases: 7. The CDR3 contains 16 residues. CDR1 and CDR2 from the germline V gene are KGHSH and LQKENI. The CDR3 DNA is TGTGCCAGCTCACCCCTAGCGGGTGGCGACTACAATGAGCAGTTCTTC. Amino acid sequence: CASSPLAGGDYNEQFF.

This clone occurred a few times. The DNA of the CDR3 is TGTGCCAGCATTGGCCGGGGAGGTAGCAATGAGCAGTTCTTC. Translated: CASIGRGGSNEQFF. This rearrangement joins TRBV2 to TRBJ2-1, with a tentative D call TRBD2 (6 bases). The CDR3 runs to 14 residues. Germline V CDR1 and CDR2: SNHLY, FYNNEI. The V end lost 7 bases, the J end lost 6 bases, and 16 bases lay between the germline ends.

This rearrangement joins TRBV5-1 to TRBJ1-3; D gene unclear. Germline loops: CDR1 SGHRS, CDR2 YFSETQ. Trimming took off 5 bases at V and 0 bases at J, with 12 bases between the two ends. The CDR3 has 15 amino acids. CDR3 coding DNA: TGCGCCAGCAGAGCGGAAGGGATCTCTGGAAACACCATATATTTT. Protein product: CASRAEGISGNTIYF. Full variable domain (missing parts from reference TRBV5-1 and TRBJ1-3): KAGVTQTPRYLIKTRGQQVTLSCSPISGHRSVSWYQQTPGQGLQFLFEYFSETQRNKGNFPGRFSGRQFSNSRSEMNVSTLELGDSALYLCASRAEGISGNTIYFGEGSWLTVV.

The DNA of the CDR3 is TGTGCCAGCATGGATCGGACTCTGAACACTGAAGCTTTCTTT. Its protein product is CASMDRTLNTEAFF. The chain has TRBV7-9 and TRBJ1-1; D ambiguous. CDR3 length equals 14 residues. Germline V gives CDR1 SEHNR, CDR2 FQNEAQ (reference sequence). Deletions cut 7 bases from V and 0 bases from J, with 12 bases between.

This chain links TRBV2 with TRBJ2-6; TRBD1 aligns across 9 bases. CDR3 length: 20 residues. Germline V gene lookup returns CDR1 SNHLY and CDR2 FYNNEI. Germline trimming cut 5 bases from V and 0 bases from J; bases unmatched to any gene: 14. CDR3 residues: CASSRTETGGNLSGANVLTF. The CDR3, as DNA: TGTGCCAGCAGTAGAACGGAGACAGGGGGGAATCTCTCTGGGGCCAACGTCCTGACTTTC.

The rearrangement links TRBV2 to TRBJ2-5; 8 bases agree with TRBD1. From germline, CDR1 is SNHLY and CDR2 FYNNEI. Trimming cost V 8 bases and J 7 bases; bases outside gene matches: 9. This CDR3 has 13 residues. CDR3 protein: CASLDGQGGTQYF. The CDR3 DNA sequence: TGTGCCAGCCTTGATGGACAGGGTGGGACCCAGTACTTC.

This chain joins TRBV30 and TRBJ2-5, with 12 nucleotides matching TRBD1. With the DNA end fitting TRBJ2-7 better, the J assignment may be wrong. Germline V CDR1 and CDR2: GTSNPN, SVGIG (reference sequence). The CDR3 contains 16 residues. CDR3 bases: TGTGCCTGGAGTGTAGGGACAGGGGGCAGGAGCTACGAGCAGTACTTC. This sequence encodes CAWSVGTGGRSYEQYF.

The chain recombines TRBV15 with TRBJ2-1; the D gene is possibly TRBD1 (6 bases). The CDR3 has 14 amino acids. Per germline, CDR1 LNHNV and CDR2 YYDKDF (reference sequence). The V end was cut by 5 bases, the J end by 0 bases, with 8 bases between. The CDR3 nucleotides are TGTGCCACCAGCGGACAGTTCTCCTACAATGAGCAGTTCTTC. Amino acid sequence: CATSGQFSYNEQFF. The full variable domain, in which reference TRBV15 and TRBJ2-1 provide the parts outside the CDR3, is DAMVIQNPRYQVTQFGKPVTLSCSQTLNHNVMYWYQQKSSQAPKLLFHYYDKDFNNEADTPDNFQSRRPNTSFCFLDIRSPGLGDTAMYLCATSGQFSYNEQFFGPGTRLTVL.

Here the CDR3 reads CASRTGGPANTEAFF. DNA for the CDR3: TGTGCCAGCAGGACAGGGGGCCCGGCTAACACTGAAGCTTTCTTT. The chain couples TRBV2 to TRBJ1-1, with 10 bases matching TRBD1. The V and J ends lost 6 bases and 2 bases, in that order; junction bases with no gene match: 6. The CDR3 has 15 residues. The germline V gene encodes CDR1 SNHLY and CDR2 FYNNEI.

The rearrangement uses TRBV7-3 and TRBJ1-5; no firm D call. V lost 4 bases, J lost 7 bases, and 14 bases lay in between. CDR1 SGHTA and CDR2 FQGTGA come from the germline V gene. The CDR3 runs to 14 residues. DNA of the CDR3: TGTGCCAGCAGCTCGGCGGGAGGCTCCCAGCCCCAGCATTTT. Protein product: CASSSAGGSQPQHF.

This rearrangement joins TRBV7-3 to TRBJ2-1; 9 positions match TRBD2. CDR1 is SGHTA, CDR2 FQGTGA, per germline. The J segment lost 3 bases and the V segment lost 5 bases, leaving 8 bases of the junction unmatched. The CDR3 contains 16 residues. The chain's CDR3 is CASSLGGTSNYNEQFF. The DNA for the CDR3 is TGTGCCAGCAGCCTAGGGGGGACTAGCAACTACAATGAGCAGTTCTTC.

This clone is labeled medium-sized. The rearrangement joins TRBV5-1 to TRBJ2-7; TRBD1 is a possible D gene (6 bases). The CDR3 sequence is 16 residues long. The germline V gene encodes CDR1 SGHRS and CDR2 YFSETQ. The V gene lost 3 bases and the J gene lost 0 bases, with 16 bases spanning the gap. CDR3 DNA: TGCGCCAGCAGCTCCATACTGGGGGCGAGCTCCTACGAGCAGTACTTC. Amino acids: CASSSILGASSYEQYF.

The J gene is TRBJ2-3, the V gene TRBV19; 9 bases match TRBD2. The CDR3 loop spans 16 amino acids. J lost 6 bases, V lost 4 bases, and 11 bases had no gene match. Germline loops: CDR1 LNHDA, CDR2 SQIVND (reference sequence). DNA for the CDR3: TGTGCCAGTAGTACCAATAGCGGGGGACCACACGATACGCAGTATTTT. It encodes CASSTNSGGPHDTQYF.

The CDR3 nucleotides are TGCAGCGTTGAAGGCAGGGGCTATGGCTACACCTTC. It is translated as CSVEGRGYGYTF. The chain carries TRBV29-1 and TRBJ1-2, with D possibly TRBD1 on 6 matching bases. The CDR3 extends over 12 amino acids. Germline lookup yields CDR1 SQVTM and CDR2 ANQGSEA. V was cut by 1 base and J by 4 bases, with 7 bases left in between.